This is a list of T cell receptor beta chains from one sample in a study of CD8 T cells in Susac syndrome. TCRdb redid the calling of the immunoSEQ multiplex PCR reads with MiXCR, one entry per CDR3 protein. In the table there are roughly 150,000 distinct CDR3 sequences, roughly 95% of which are singletons. Sequencing was performed on CD8+ T cells from PBMCs. These receptors originate from a human donor with multiple sclerosis. Each CDR3 is given with its conserved first and last residue. The D gene is left open where the match is weak. Clone size is stated in some rows and not others, as once, few, many or a class when expanded.

j_gene | d_gene | abundance | len | v_gene | CDR3nt | CDR3aa
TRBJ2-6 | . | . | 13 | TRBV30 | TGTGCCTGGAGTTTATCTGGGGCCAACGTCCTGACTTTC | CAWSLSGANVLTF
TRBJ2-6 | . | . | 12 | TRBV7-9 | TGTGCCAGCAGTCCTTCGGCAGTAGTCCTGACTTTC | CASSPSAVVLTF
TRBJ1-2 | TRBD1 | . | 11 | TRBV30 | TGTGCCTCCGGGACAGGGGGTAGTTACACCTTC | CASGTGGSYTF
TRBJ2-1 | . | . | 12 | TRBV30 | TGTGCCTGGAGTGTACTCAACAATGAGCAGTTCTTC | CAWSVLNNEQFF
TRBJ2-1 | TRBD2 | . | 16 | TRBV5-4 | TGTGCCAGCAGTGTGCGGGGGACTAGCGGGTACAATGAGCAGTTCTTC | CASSVRGTSGYNEQFF
TRBJ2-5 | . | once | 14 | TRBV27 | TGTGCCAGCACCTCGACCGGGGAGGTGGAGACCCAGTACTTC | CASTSTGEVETQYF
TRBJ2-5 | . | . | 15 | TRBV27 | TGTGCCAGCAGTTTGCGGGGGCGGGGCCAAGAGACCCAGTACTTC | CASSLRGRGQETQYF
TRBJ1-2 | TRBD1 | . | 14 | TRBV13 | TGTGCCAGCAGCCCCGGACAGGGGGGAAGGGGCTACACCTTC | CASSPGQGGRGYTF
TRBJ2-3 | . | . | 14 | TRBV9 | TGTGCCAGCAGCGTATGGGAGTACACAGATACGCAGTATTTT | CASSVWEYTDTQYF
TRBJ1-1 | . | . | 13 | TRBV30 | TGTGCCTGGAGTGCCGGACAGAACACTGAAGCTTTCTTT | CAWSAGQNTEAFF
TRBJ2-7 | . | . | 12 | TRBV12-3/TRBV12-4 | TGTGCCAGCACAGACAGGATCTACGAGCAGTACTTC | CASTDRIYEQYF
TRBJ2-5 | . | . | 15 | TRBV15 | TGTGCCACCAGCAGAGATAATCCCCGGTCTGGGACCCAGTACTTC | CATSRDNPRSGTQYF
TRBJ2-7 | TRBD2 | . | 19 | TRBV6-1 | TGTGCCAGCAATCAACCCGACTGGGGCGGGGGTTATTATCGACGGGAGCAGTACTTC | CASNQPDWGGGYYRREQYF
TRBJ2-1 | TRBD1 | once | 12 | TRBV29-1 | TGCAGCGTTTTGACAGGGATTAATGAGCAGTTCTTC | CSVLTGINEQFF
TRBJ2-7 | TRBD1 | . | 18 | TRBV20-1 | TGCAGTGCTAGAGGCACCGGGACAGGGGGCACGGAATCCTACGAGCAGTACTTC | CSARGTGTGGTESYEQYF
TRBJ2-7 | . | . | 15 | TRBV6-1 | TGTGCCAGCAGTGAAGCAACAGGGTGGTTGGTGGAGCAGTACTTC | CASSEATGWLVEQYF
TRBJ2-5 | . | . | 12 | TRBV18 | TGTGCCAGCTCACCACCGAAGGAGACCCAGTACTTC | CASSPPKETQYF
TRBJ1-2 | . | . | 15 | TRBV6-5 | TGTGCCAGCAGTTACGGAGCAGGGAACGGTAACGGCTACACCTTC | CASSYGAGNGNGYTF
TRBJ2-1 | . | once | 14 | TRBV24-1 | TGTGCCACCAGTGCAAGCGGGCTCTACAATGAGCAGTTCTTC | CATSASGLYNEQFF
TRBJ1-1 | . | . | 11 | TRBV29-1 | TGCAGCGGGATGGAGAACACTGAAGCTTTCTTT | CSGMENTEAFF
TRBJ1-2 | . | . | 13 | TRBV29-1 | TGCAGCGTTGAAGATCCCGGACACTATGGCTACACCTTC | CSVEDPGHYGYTF
TRBJ2-7 | TRBD2 | . | 16 | TRBV27 | TGTGCCAGCGGACTAGCGGGGGACCTGACTTCCTACGAGCAGTACTTC | CASGLAGDLTSYEQYF
TRBJ1-2 | . | . | 15 | TRBV27 | TGTGCCAGCAGTTGGGCAGGAACATTGTCGATGGGCTACACCTTC | CASSWAGTLSMGYTF
TRBJ2-1 | . | . | 10 | TRBV30 | TGTGCCTGGGGGAATAATGAGCAGTTCTTC | CAWGNNEQFF
TRBJ1-1 | . | . | 13 | TRBV13 | TGTGCCAGCAGCTCCAGGGTGAACACTGAAGCTTTCTTT | CASSSRVNTEAFF
TRBJ1-2 | . | . | 13 | TRBV30 | TGTGCCTGGAGTCCTGGGGGGCGGGATGGCTACACCTTC | CAWSPGGRDGYTF
TRBJ2-1 | TRBD2 | once | 16 | TRBV4-1 | TGCGCCAGCAGCCAAGACTGGGCGGGGGGCGACAATGAGCAGTTCTTC | CASSQDWAGGDNEQFF
TRBJ2-3 | . | . | 13 | TRBV9 | TGTGCCAGCAGCGGAGGGGACATCGATACGCAGTATTTT | CASSGGDIDTQYF
TRBJ1-6 | . | . | 14 | TRBV20-1 | TGCAGTGCTAGAGAAAGCCCCACCTACTCACCCCTCCACTTT | CSARESPTYSPLHF
TRBJ2-1 | . | . | 13 | TRBV9 | TGTGCCAGCAGCACTAGAGGGTACAATGAGCAGTTCTTC | CASSTRGYNEQFF
TRBJ1-2 | . | . | 13 | TRBV5-1 | TGCGCCAGCAGCTTGTCTGACAGGCGGGGCTACACCTTC | CASSLSDRRGYTF
TRBJ1-2 | . | . | 14 | TRBV29-1 | TGCAGCGTTGAAGATTCACTCCGAGTGGGTGGCTACACCTTC | CSVEDSLRVGGYTF
TRBJ2-5 | . | . | 14 | TRBV3-1 | TGTGCCAGCAGCCAAGACTACGGGCAAGAGACCCAGTACTTC | CASSQDYGQETQYF
TRBJ2-1 | TRBD2 | . | 16 | TRBV7-3 | TGTGCCAGCAGCGCCTCACCTAGCGGGGCCCACAATGAGCAGTTCTTC | CASSASPSGAHNEQFF
TRBJ2-7 | . | . | 13 | TRBV7-9 | TGTGCCAGCAGCCCCTGGACGGGCTACGAGCAGTACTTC | CASSPWTGYEQYF
TRBJ2-5 | . | once | 12 | TRBV5-4 | TGTGCCAGCAGCAGCCACCAAGAGACCCAGTACTTC | CASSSHQETQYF
TRBJ1-2 | . | . | 11 | TRBV2 | TGTGCCAGCAGTGGGGCGGGCGGCTACACCTTC | CASSGAGGYTF
TRBJ2-3 | . | . | 9 | TRBV7-9 | TGTGCCATTACAGATACGCAGTATTTT | CAITDTQYF
TRBJ1-1 | . | . | 15 | TRBV29-1 | TGCAGCGTTGAATTGGTGGGAACTCTGAACACTGAAGCTTTCTTT | CSVELVGTLNTEAFF